These T cell receptor beta chains were read from a single sample in a study of T-cell reconstitution after alpha-beta-depleted transplantation in children. TCRdb recomputed calls from the PCR reads with MiXCR, one row per CDR3 protein. This table holds about 610,000 distinct CDR3 sequences, roughly a tenth found once. The sequencing used PBMCs from the stem cell graft donor, collected from the stem cell graft. These receptor sequences come from a human donor who donated a stem cell graft to a child with acute myeloid leukemia. The CDR3 runs from the conserved cysteine through the conserved F or W.

TRBV5-1	TRBJ1-5	CASSFEGAGNQPQHF
TRBV27	TRBJ2-7	CASSPVTFYSYEQYF
TRBV15	TRBJ2-1	CATSRLADEQFF
TRBV6-5	TRBJ1-4	CASSSRVANEKLFF
TRBV3-1	TRBJ1-3	CASSPGGQTSGNTIYF
TRBV7-2	TRBJ1-1	CASSLVTDSEAFF
TRBV7-1	TRBJ1-1	CASSSSMGAMNTEAFF
TRBV7-8	TRBJ2-7	CASSLVASSSSSTYEQYF
TRBV9	TRBJ1-5	CASSAQDRVDQPQHF
TRBV29-1	TRBJ1-1	CSVEDGGTEAFF
TRBV5-1	TRBJ1-1	CASIADPAVNTEAFF
TRBV11-2	TRBJ2-3	CASSLLAGLDTQYF
TRBV5-1	TRBJ1-2	CASSFGEGGVDGYTF
TRBV10-3	TRBJ2-2	CAIRGTVMQNTGELFF
TRBV12-3/TRBV12-4	TRBJ2-7	CASRGATYEQYF
TRBV12-3/TRBV12-4	TRBJ2-5	CASSLTDRTSGLQETQYF
TRBV6-1	TRBJ2-7	CASRLAGVHEQYF
TRBV20-1	TRBJ2-5	CSGEERGPETQYF
TRBV20-1	TRBJ2-1	CSARVRLAGFEQFF
TRBV28	TRBJ1-5	CASSLYHGGGLGNQPQHF
TRBV5-1	TRBJ2-7	CASSFLTGAPYEQYF
TRBV12-3/TRBV12-4	TRBJ2-7	CASSPGGGRAHEQYF
TRBV20-1	TRBJ2-5	CSAKRGAGGETQYF
TRBV29-1	TRBJ2-1	CSVEPSPGLAGSFEQFF
TRBV7-3	TRBJ1-2	CASSSLTGDGYTF
TRBV27	TRBJ2-1	CASSLAAPYNEQFF
TRBV3-1	TRBJ1-5	CASSHDRVRPQHF
TRBV6-5	TRBJ1-1	CASSYSSAVNTEAFF
TRBV6-1	TRBJ2-2	CASSPDSRAGELFF
TRBV27	TRBJ2-2	CASSLFNTGELFF
TRBV2	TRBJ2-3	CASSVDTQYF
TRBV7-3	TRBJ1-1	CASSPSGVGDTEAFF
TRBV5-5	TRBJ2-1	CASSHDPGLGGNEQFF
TRBV2	TRBJ2-7	CASRTRSEQYF
TRBV10-3	TRBJ2-7	CAISESGMTGGRGEQYF
TRBV5-1	TRBJ2-2	CASSLVRGENTGELFF
TRBV15	TRBJ1-4	CATSRAGTATTNEKLFF
TRBV27	TRBJ2-7	CASSFVSGAYEQYF
TRBV27	TRBJ2-7	CASSLRVRGLAGGSYEQYF
TRBV12-3/TRBV12-4	TRBJ2-7	CASSPGTGYPSYEQYF
TRBV6-2/TRBV6-3	TRBJ2-1	CASSPLAGAVNEQFF
TRBV3-1	TRBJ2-7	CASSQDVQGHEQYF
TRBV7-3	TRBJ2-3	CASSLVGTFVDTQYF
TRBV12-3/TRBV12-4	TRBJ2-1	CASSPVGFLYNEQFF
TRBV20-1	TRBJ2-3	CSARPWRDHLTGTDTQYF
TRBV4-1	TRBJ1-2	CASSQSRGQGSGYTF
TRBV5-4	TRBJ2-5	CASSFRAIGVETQYF
TRBV6-5	TRBJ2-2	CASSYVSGPRPTGELFF
TRBV29-1	TRBJ2-1	CSVERGPSYNEQFF
TRBV5-1	TRBJ2-1	CASSLGVGTGDNEQFF
TRBV10-3	TRBJ2-7	CAISKGDSRDSYEQYF
TRBV5-1	TRBJ2-7	CASSLGGWDRAYEQYF
TRBV29-1	TRBJ2-5	CSVGGQGKETQYF
TRBV6-2/TRBV6-3	TRBJ2-3	CASTDARGTDTQYF